Below are 21 T cell receptor beta chains sequenced from a single sample in a study of shared T cell receptors in the human thymus. Assay: immunoSEQ multiplex PCR; the TCRdb copy retains only in-frame clones and omits some. The sample has about 660,000 clones, approximately 87% seen once; the top ten hold approximately 0.011%. The same data also contributed to another study, on human thymus T cells.

Sequencing input: thymocytes. The receptors shown here come from a boy younger than two with a congenital heart defect.

The CDR3, as DNA: TGTGCCAGCAGCTTAACGGGACTAGCGGAATTATCTAGCACAGATACGCAGTATTTT. It translates to CASSLTGLAELSSTDTQYF. The chain recombines TRBV7-2 with TRBJ2-3; 11 positions match TRBD2. The V gene's germline CDR1 is SGHTA and CDR2 FQGNSA. V lost 2 bases to trimming and J lost 0 bases; unmatched junction nucleotides: 10. The CDR3 consists of 19 residues.

The rearrangement links TRBV10-3 to TRBJ1-5; TRBD1 might be the D (6 bases). V was clipped by 7 bases and J by 5 bases, with 12 bases between them. The CDR3 is made up of 13 amino acids. The germline gives CDR1 ENHRY, CDR2 SYGVKD. The CDR3 DNA follows: TGTGCCATCAATGGCAGGACAGATCAGCCCCAGCATTTT. Its translation: CAINGRTDQPQHF.

The J gene is TRBJ2-7, the V gene TRBV27; D gene ambiguous. V was trimmed by 6 bases and J by 6 bases, leaving 15 bases between them. The CDR3 covers 13 residues. CDR1 and CDR2 (germline): MNHEY, SMNVEV (reference sequence). The CDR3 sequence: CASSPTRPGEQYF. The DNA for the CDR3 is TGTGCCAGCAGCCCAACCCGCCCGGGCGAGCAGTACTTC.

The chain links TRBV4-3 to TRBJ2-3; 7 bases match TRBD2. Germline-derived CDR1 and CDR2 are LGHNA and YSLEER. Trimming at V came to 0 bases and at J to 3 bases, leaving 12 bases not matched to a gene. CDR3 length: 18 amino acids. The CDR3 is CASSQEGYLAGKTDTQYF. CDR3 DNA sequence: TGCGCCAGCAGCCAAGAGGGATACTTAGCGGGTAAGACAGATACGCAGTATTTT.

This clone was seen more than once but under ten times. CDR3 nucleotide sequence: TGTGCCAGCAGCCAAAAGAGCGGGAGGAGGTCCTACAATGAGCAGTTCTTC. This translates into CASSQKSGRRSYNEQFF. J is TRBJ2-1 and V is TRBV4-2, with TRBD2 matching 9 bases. Germline CDR1 LGHNA, CDR2 YNFKEQ. The CDR3 has 17 amino acids. J gave up 1 base and V 2 bases, and 6 bases lay outside the gene matches.

This chain links TRBV7-3 with TRBJ2-1; the match to TRBD2 covers 12 bases. From germline, CDR1 is SGHTA and CDR2 FQGTGA. This CDR3 is built from 15 residues. V lost 6 bases and J lost 7; bases outside the gene matches: 7. Written as DNA, the CDR3 is TGTGCCAGCAGGAAGACTAGCGGGAGAGGGAATGAGCAGTTCTTC. Translating it yields CASRKTSGRGNEQFF.

The chain has TRBV9 and TRBJ2-5; the D gene is possibly TRBD2 (7 bases). Trimming pared 4 bases from V and 5 bases from J, leaving 15 bases between. This CDR3 has 14 residues. In germline, CDR1 is SGDLS, CDR2 YYNGEE. The CDR3 coding sequence is TGTGCCAGCAGCAGCCGAGGGGGGGAGGAGACCCAGTACTTC. Translation: CASSSRGGEETQYF.

The chain is built from TRBV9 and TRBJ2-1; TRBD1 is a possible D gene (6 bases). The length of the CDR3 is 15 residues. V lost 3 bases and J 0 bases, leaving 10 bases between the germline ends. Per the germline V gene, CDR1 is SGDLS and CDR2 is YYNGEE. The CDR3 DNA reads TGTGCCAGCAGCGAAGAGGACAGCTCCTACAATGAGCAGTTCTTC. As protein: CASSEEDSSYNEQFF. The full variable domain, completed using reference TRBV9 and TRBJ2-1, is DSGVTQTPKHLITATGQRVTLRCSPRSGDLSVYWYQQSLDQGLQFLIQYYNGEERAKGNILERFSAQQFPDLHSELNLSSLELGDSALYFCASSEEDSSYNEQFFGPGTRLTVL.

There are a few counts of this clone. V gene TRBV19 combines with J gene TRBJ2-7, with D maybe TRBD2 (5 bases). This CDR3 has 14 amino acids. With 4 bases removed from V and 7 bases from J, the gap between germline ends came to 17 bases. CDR1 LNHDA and CDR2 SQIVND come from the germline V gene (reference sequence). In nucleotides, the CDR3 is TGTGCCAGTAGTACTGGAGGACGGATACGAGAGCAGTACTTC. Its protein product is CASSTGGRIREQYF.

J is TRBJ2-7 and V is TRBV29-1, with TRBD2 identical over 9 bases. Germline loops: CDR1 SQVTM, CDR2 ANQGSEA. The CDR3 is 15 amino acids. Trimming cost V 0 bases and J 1 base; bases outside gene matches: 4. CDR3 sequence: CSVEDLAGTSYEQYF. The CDR3 coding sequence is TGCAGCGTTGAAGATCTAGCGGGGACGTCCTACGAGCAGTACTTC.

The chain links TRBV6-5 to TRBJ2-1; maybe TRBD2 (6 bases). Germline CDR1 MNHEY, CDR2 SVGAGI. V was pared by 5 bases and J by 9 bases, with 14 bases between. This CDR3 is 13 amino acids long. The CDR3 loop is CASSPRRGGEQFF. As DNA, the CDR3 is TGTGCCAGCAGTCCGAGGAGGGGCGGTGAGCAGTTCTTC.

The chain carries TRBV11-2 and TRBJ2-1, with D possibly matching TRBD2 (6 bases). V was cut by 1 base and J by 9 bases, with 10 bases left in between. Germline CDR1 is SGHAT and CDR2 is FQNNGV. The CDR3 has 13 residues. CDR3 loop: CASSLGRATEQFF. Written as DNA, the CDR3 is TGTGCCAGCAGCTTAGGGAGGGCCACTGAGCAGTTCTTC. The full variable domain, with the rest looked up from reference TRBV11-2 and TRBJ2-1, is EAGVAQSPRYKIIEKRQSVAFWCNPISGHATLYWYQQILGQGPKLLIQFQNNGVVDDSQLPKDRFSAERLKGVDSTLKIQPAKLEDSAVYLCASSLGRATEQFFGPGTRLTVL.

The rearrangement uses TRBV5-5 and TRBJ1-3; 7 bases align to TRBD1. CDR3 length equals 15 residues. Trimming at V came to 4 bases and at J to 4 bases, leaving 8 bases not matched to a gene. Germline V lookup: CDR1 SGHKS, CDR2 YYEKEE (reference sequence). In DNA form, the CDR3 reads TGTGCCAGCAGCCCTTCAGGGGGAGGAGGAAACACCATATATTTT. The encoded protein is CASSPSGGGGNTIYF.

This clone was observed a single time. This chain links TRBV12-5 with TRBJ2-7, with D perhaps TRBD2 (5 bases). CDR3 length: 16 amino acids. V was shortened by 5 bases and J by 2 bases, with 19 bases between the two germline ends. Looked up from germline, CDR1 is LGHNT and CDR2 is FRNRAP. In nucleotides, the CDR3 is TGTGCTAGTGGTCTGTCCTTCGAAAGCGGTCCCTACGAGCAGTACTTC. Its protein product is CASGLSFESGPYEQYF.

J is TRBJ2-7 and V is TRBV15; a possible D gene is TRBD2 (5 bases). Germline lookup yields CDR1 LNHNV and CDR2 YYDKDF (reference sequence). V dropped 0 bases and J dropped 3 bases, with 9 bases sitting between them. The CDR3 length is 14 residues. The CDR3 is CATSRDRGSYEQYF. CDR3 sequence (DNA): TGTGCCACCAGCAGAGATCGGGGTAGCTACGAGCAGTACTTC.

The chain has TRBV15 and TRBJ2-7, with a weak D call TRBD1 (7 bases). Trimming took off 0 bases at V and 2 bases at J, with 11 bases between the two ends. CDR1 LNHNV and CDR2 YYDKDF come from the germline V gene (reference sequence). This CDR3 is built from 15 residues. In DNA, the CDR3 is TGTGCCACCAGCAGAGATTCAGGGGGGACCTACGAGCAGTACTTC. Amino acid sequence: CATSRDSGGTYEQYF.

This clone was seen a handful of times. The CDR3 sequence is CASSLGQGKRYGYTF. For the CDR3, the DNA is TGTGCCAGCAGTTTGGGACAGGGGAAACGCTATGGCTACACCTTC. The V gene is TRBV28, the J gene TRBJ1-2, with TRBD1 matching over 10 bases. CDR3 size: 15 residues. Germline CDR1 reads MDHEN; CDR2 reads SYDVKM. J lost 4 bases, V lost 3 bases, and 5 bases had no gene match.

The genes are TRBV4-3 and TRBJ2-3; 7 nucleotides align to TRBD1. This CDR3 spans 14 amino acids. Germline values: CDR1 LGHNA, CDR2 YSLEER. The trim removed 4 bases at V and 3 bases at J, leaving 4 bases unmatched. CDR3 loop: CASSRDRETDTQYF. The CDR3 DNA sequence: TGCGCCAGCAGCCGTGACAGGGAGACAGATACGCAGTATTTT.

This chain links TRBV5-1 with TRBJ2-1; 9 nucleotides line up with TRBD1. CDR3 length: 16 amino acids. After removal of 3 bases from V and 0 bases from J, the junction contained 4 bases not matched to a gene. From germline, CDR1 is SGHRS and CDR2 YFSETQ. This CDR3 is CASSSWDRVSYNEQFF. Written as DNA, the CDR3 is TGCGCCAGCAGCTCTTGGGACAGGGTCTCCTACAATGAGCAGTTCTTC. Full variable domain (rest looked up from reference TRBV5-1 and TRBJ2-1): KAGVTQTPRYLIKTRGQQVTLSCSPISGHRSVSWYQQTPGQGLQFLFEYFSETQRNKGNFPGRFSGRQFSNSRSEMNVSTLELGDSALYLCASSSWDRVSYNEQFFGPGTRLTVL.

The rearrangement links TRBV28 to TRBJ2-2, with TRBD1 as a possible D gene (5 bases). CDR1 and CDR2 from the germline V gene are MDHEN and SYDVKM. The CDR3 is 18 residues long. With 1 base removed from V and 4 bases from J, the gap between germline ends came to 19 bases. The CDR3 nucleotides are TGTGCCAGCAGTTTATATGAAAGGGGTGGGCCGGCCACCGGGGAGCTGTTTTTT. Translating gives CASSLYERGGPATGELFF.

This chain connects TRBV6-5 to TRBJ1-3, with D uncertain. CDR1 is MNHEY and CDR2 is SVGAGI in the germline V gene. CDR3 length equals 13 residues. V dropped 9 bases and J dropped 3 bases, with 12 bases sitting between them. The CDR3 loop reads CASESPGGNTIYF. The CDR3 region has the DNA TGTGCCAGTGAGTCGCCGGGTGGAAACACCATATATTTT.